The 14 T cell receptor beta chains reported below all come from one sample, sequenced in a study of T cells in localized non-small cell lung cancer. The method was immunoSEQ multiplex PCR; TCRdb's version includes in-frame clones alone and lacks a portion of them. The sample has 70,000 to 80,000 clones; 70% to 90% are singletons. This sample comprised peripheral blood, obtained before any cancer treatment. The source of these receptors is a woman aged 40 to 75 with stage I squamous cell lung carcinoma.

J is TRBJ2-2 and V is TRBV6-9; 7 nucleotides agree with TRBD1. Germline V CDR1 and CDR2: MNHGY, SVAAGI. V lost 7 bases, J lost 3 bases, and 8 bases stayed unmatched. The CDR3 has 15 residues. CDR3 region: CASTSGQTHTGELFF. The CDR3 coding sequence is TGTGCCAGCACCTCGGGACAGACCCACACCGGGGAGCTGTTTTTT.

The rearrangement uses TRBV25-1 and TRBJ2-7; 9 nucleotides agree with TRBD1. This CDR3 has 12 residues. V lost 5 bases, J lost 7 bases, and 3 bases stayed unmatched. Per germline, CDR1 MGHDK and CDR2 SYGVNS. CDR3 in amino acids: CASSRDRGEQYF. As DNA, the CDR3 is TGTGCCAGCAGTCGCGACAGGGGGGAGCAGTACTTC.

The chain is built from TRBV9 and TRBJ2-3; TRBD2 agrees at 8 bases. The ends lost 0 bases at V and 8 bases at J; junction bases unmatched: 8. The CDR3 has 15 residues. The V gene's germline CDR1 is SGDLS and CDR2 YYNGEE. CDR3 bases: TGTGCCAGCAGCGTAGACGTTAGCGGGAAGGGTACGCAGTATTTT. Residues: CASSVDVSGKGTQYF.

V usage is TRBV27 and J usage is TRBJ1-1; TRBD1 matches 7 bases. V lost 6 bases and J lost 9; bases outside the gene matches: 13. This CDR3 is built from 14 residues. Germline V gives CDR1 MNHEY, CDR2 SMNVEV (reference sequence). For the CDR3, the DNA is TGTGCCAGCAGCCGAACGGACAGGAGGTCCCAAGCTTTCTTT. It is translated as CASSRTDRRSQAFF.

The genes are TRBV19 and TRBJ2-5, with 9 bases lining up with TRBD2. The CDR3 extends over 15 amino acids. Unmatched junction bases numbered 9, after V lost 5 bases and J lost 5 bases. Germline V gene lookup returns CDR1 LNHDA and CDR2 SQIVND (reference sequence). CDR3 sequence: CASSAPGTSRETQYF. The CDR3 DNA is TGTGCCAGTAGTGCCCCCGGGACTAGCAGGGAGACCCAGTACTTC. Together with reference TRBV19 and TRBJ2-5, the CDR3 gives the full variable domain: DGGITQSPKYLFRKEGQNVTLSCEQNLNHDAMYWYRQDPGQGLRLIYYSQIVNDFQKGDIAEGYSVSREKKESFPLTVTSAQKNPTAFYLCASSAPGTSRETQYFGPGTRLLVL.

This chain uses TRBV13 with TRBJ1-1; 8 nucleotides match TRBD1. The CDR3 consists of 16 residues. Germline V gene lookup returns CDR1 PRHDT and CDR2 FYEKMQ (reference sequence). The V gene end was trimmed by 4 bases and the J gene end by 6 bases; junction bases not matched to a gene: 13. CDR3 DNA: TGTGCCAGCAGCTCCACTGGACAGGGACGAAGATCTGAAGCTTTCTTT. Its translation: CASSSTGQGRRSEAFF.

The chain employs TRBV5-4 and TRBJ1-1; possible D gene TRBD1, 5 bases. In germline, CDR1 is SGHNT, CDR2 YYREEE (reference sequence). V was shortened by 0 bases and J by 0 bases, with 9 bases between the two germline ends. CDR3 length: 15 residues. The CDR3 sequence is CASSLEQVMNTEAFF. The CDR3 DNA sequence: TGTGCCAGCAGCTTGGAACAGGTCATGAACACTGAAGCTTTCTTT. Variable domain in full (rest from reference TRBV5-4 and TRBJ1-1): ETGVTQSPTHLIKTRGQQVTLRCSSQSGHNTVSWYQQALGQGPQFIFQYYREEENGRGNFPPRFSGLQFPNYSSELNVNALELDDSALYLCASSLEQVMNTEAFFGQGTRLTVV.

The chain recombines TRBV29-1 with TRBJ1-2; no definite D call. Germline CDR1 SQVTM, CDR2 ANQGSEA. The CDR3 length is 15 residues. V dropped 6 bases and J dropped 2 bases, with 19 bases sitting between them. CDR3 sequence (DNA): TGCAGCGTAGAGCTAGGGTGGAACGAGAACTATGGCTACACCTTC. It translates to CSVELGWNENYGYTF. Full variable domain (missing parts from reference TRBV29-1 and TRBJ1-2): SAVISQKPSRDICQRGTSLTIQCQVDSQVTMMFWYRQQPGQSLTLIATANQGSEATYESGFVIDKFPISRPNLTFSTLTVSNMSPEDSSIYLCSVELGWNENYGYTFGSGTRLTVV.

This clone came up once. The chain combines TRBV9 with TRBJ2-3; maybe TRBD2 (6 bases). The germline gives CDR1 SGDLS, CDR2 YYNGEE. Trimming shortened V by 4 bases and J by 4 bases, and 19 bases separated the two germline ends. The CDR3 covers 16 residues. CDR3: CASSLASVPGADTQYF. In DNA, the CDR3 is TGTGCCAGCAGCTTAGCTAGCGTCCCGGGGGCAGATACGCAGTATTTT. The whole variable domain, remainder taken from reference TRBV9 and TRBJ2-3, is DSGVTQTPKHLITATGQRVTLRCSPRSGDLSVYWYQQSLDQGLQFLIQYYNGEERAKGNILERFSAQQFPDLHSELNLSSLELGDSALYFCASSLASVPGADTQYFGPGTRLTVL.

This clone was recorded once. The chain is built from TRBV10-2 and TRBJ1-2, with 8 nucleotides matching TRBD1. With 3 bases clipped from V and 4 bases from J, the junction kept 7 bases outside the gene matches. CDR3 length: 15 residues. CDR1 and CDR2 from the germline V gene are WSHSY and SAAADI. The CDR3, as DNA: TGCGCCAGCAGTGAATTACACGGGACAGGCTATGGCTACACCTTC. Its translation: CASSELHGTGYGYTF.

This rearrangement joins TRBV19 to TRBJ1-5; tentatively, D is TRBD1 (6 bases). CDR1 LNHDA and CDR2 SQIVND come from the germline V gene (reference sequence). Trimming took 3 bases from V and 3 from J, leaving 12 bases between them. The CDR3 sequence is 15 residues long. CDR3 DNA sequence: TGTGCCAGTAGTATCCGACAGGATCTCAATCAGCCCCAGCATTTT. Its protein product is CASSIRQDLNQPQHF.

This clone was detected a few times. The chain has TRBV5-1 and TRBJ1-1, with TRBD1 matching 8 bases. Per the germline V gene, CDR1 is SGHRS and CDR2 is YFSETQ. The ends lost 4 bases at V and 5 bases at J; junction bases unmatched: 4. The CDR3 is 13 residues long. The CDR3 sequence is CASSPQGATEAFF. DNA for the CDR3: TGCGCCAGCAGCCCCCAGGGGGCTACTGAAGCTTTCTTT. Variable domain in full (rest from reference TRBV5-1 and TRBJ1-1): KAGVTQTPRYLIKTRGQQVTLSCSPISGHRSVSWYQQTPGQGLQFLFEYFSETQRNKGNFPGRFSGRQFSNSRSEMNVSTLELGDSALYLCASSPQGATEAFFGQGTRLTVV.

The CDR3 loop reads CASSNAALGEQYF. The CDR3 coding sequence is TGTGCCAGTAGTAACGCAGCCTTAGGGGAGCAGTACTTC. The chain employs TRBV19 and TRBJ2-7; D is uncertain. Trimming stripped 4 bases from V and 7 bases from J, with 14 bases between. Germline V gives CDR1 LNHDA, CDR2 SQIVND (reference sequence). This CDR3 has 13 residues.

The V call is TRBV11-1, the J call TRBJ2-2; 9 positions match TRBD1. V shed 5 bases and J 0 bases; nucleotides not matched to a gene: 1. The CDR3 spans 15 residues. Germline-derived CDR1 and CDR2 are SGHAT and FQDESV (reference sequence). For the CDR3, the DNA is TGTGCCAGCAGCCGGACAGGGGCGAACACCGGGGAGCTGTTTTTT. Protein: CASSRTGANTGELFF.